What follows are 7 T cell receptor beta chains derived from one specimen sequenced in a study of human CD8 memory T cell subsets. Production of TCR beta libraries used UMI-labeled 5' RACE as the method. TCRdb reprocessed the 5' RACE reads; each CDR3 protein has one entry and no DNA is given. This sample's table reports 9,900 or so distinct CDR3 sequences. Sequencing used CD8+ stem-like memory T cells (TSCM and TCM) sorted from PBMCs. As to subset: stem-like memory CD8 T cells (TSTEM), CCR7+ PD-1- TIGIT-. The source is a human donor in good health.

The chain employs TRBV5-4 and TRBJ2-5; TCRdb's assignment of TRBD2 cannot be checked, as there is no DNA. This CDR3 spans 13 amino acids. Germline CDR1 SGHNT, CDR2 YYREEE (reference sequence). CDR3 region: CASSSGTTQTQYF. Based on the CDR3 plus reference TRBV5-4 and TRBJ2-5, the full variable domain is ETGVTQSPTHLIKTRGQQVTLRCSSQSGHNTVSWYQQALGQGPQFIFQYYREEENGRGNFPPRFSGLQFPNYSSELNVNALELDDSALYLCASSSGTTQTQYFGPGTRLLVL.

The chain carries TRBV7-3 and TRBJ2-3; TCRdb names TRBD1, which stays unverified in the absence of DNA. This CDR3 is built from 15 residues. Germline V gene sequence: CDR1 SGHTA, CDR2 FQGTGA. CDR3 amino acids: CASSSGQGIADTQYF.

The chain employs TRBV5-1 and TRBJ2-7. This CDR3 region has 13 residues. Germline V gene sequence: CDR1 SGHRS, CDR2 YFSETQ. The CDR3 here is CASSPNSDYEQYF. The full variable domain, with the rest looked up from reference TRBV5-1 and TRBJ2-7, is KAGVTQTPRYLIKTRGQQVTLSCSPISGHRSVSWYQQTPGQGLQFLFEYFSETQRNKGNFPGRFSGRQFSNSRSEMNVSTLELGDSALYLCASSPNSDYEQYFGPGTRLTVT.

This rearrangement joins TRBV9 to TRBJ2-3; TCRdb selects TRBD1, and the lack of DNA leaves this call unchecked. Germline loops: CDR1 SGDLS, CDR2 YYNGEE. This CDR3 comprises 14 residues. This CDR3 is CASSVEAGSDTQYF. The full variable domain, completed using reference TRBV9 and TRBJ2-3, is DSGVTQTPKHLITATGQRVTLRCSPRSGDLSVYWYQQSLDQGLQFLIQYYNGEERAKGNILERFSAQQFPDLHSELNLSSLELGDSALYFCASSVEAGSDTQYFGPGTRLTVL.

CDR3 in amino acids: CASSPPDGTYEQYF. The V gene is TRBV18, the J gene TRBJ2-7; TCRdb picks TRBD1, but there is no DNA to check that call. This CDR3 contains 14 residues. Germline V gene data show CDR1 as KGHSH and CDR2 as LQKENI.

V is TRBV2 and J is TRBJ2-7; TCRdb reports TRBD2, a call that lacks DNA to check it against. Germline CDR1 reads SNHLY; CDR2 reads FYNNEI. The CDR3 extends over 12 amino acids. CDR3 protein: CASRTKRYEQYF.

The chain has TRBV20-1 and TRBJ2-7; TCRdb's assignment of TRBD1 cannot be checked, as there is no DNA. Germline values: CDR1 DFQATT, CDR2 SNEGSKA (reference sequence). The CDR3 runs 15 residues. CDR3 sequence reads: CSARDLNSGIYEQYF.